Each of the 3 T cell receptor beta chains below was sequenced from the same sample in a study of PD-L1 blockade in urothelial cancer (dated by TCRdb to between 2016 and 2019). The receptor library was made with the immunoSEQ multiplex PCR assay. Entries here come from immuneACCESS through TCRdb and include only in-frame sequences with V and J called. Some clones fail to appear in such tables; in the studies checked, an unresolved V gene covers under half of the shortfall, and the cause of the remainder is unknown. In all, the sample holds some 100,000 clones, and roughly nine tenths of those were seen once. The ten largest account for over 0.8% of the sample. Sequencing used PBMCs, obtained around atezolizumab (anti-PD-L1) treatment. These TCRs come from a woman aged 80 or over with urothelial cancer.

The chain has TRBV4-1 and TRBJ1-2; D is perhaps TRBD1 (6 bases). Trimming left V 2 bases short and J 3 bases short, with 13 bases between. CDR3 length: 15 residues. Germline values: CDR1 MGHRA, CDR2 YSYEKL. Here the CDR3 DNA reads TGCGCCAGCAGCCAATTGCCGGGGGGCGACTATGGCTACACCTTC. This codes for CASSQLPGGDYGYTF.

This chain links TRBV20-1 with TRBJ2-1; D gene unclear. CDR1 is DFQATT, CDR2 SNEGSKA, per germline (reference sequence). The length of the CDR3 is 11 residues. The V end was cut by 0 bases, the J end by 8 bases, with 5 bases between. This CDR3 is CSARDQDEQFF. The CDR3 DNA reads as TGCAGTGCTAGAGATCAGGATGAGCAGTTCTTC.

This chain connects TRBV5-1 to TRBJ2-6, with D unclear. V shed 2 bases and J shed 0 bases, with 6 bases lying between them. Germline CDR1 is SGHRS and CDR2 is YFSETQ. The CDR3 totals 15 residues. In DNA, the CDR3 is TGCGCCAGCAGCTTATCGGTCTCTGGGGCCAACGTCCTGACTTTC. Encoded protein: CASSLSVSGANVLTF.